The 24 T cell receptor beta chains presented below share a single source sample, sequenced in a study of shared clonotypes between healthy human individuals. Some clones are missing from TCRdb's copy, which holds only in-frame ones; the method was immunoSEQ multiplex PCR. The sample records approximately 640,000 clones, 90% being singletons. Sequenced input: memory CD8+ T cells from PBMCs. The subset is: CD45RO+ cells pooled with CCR7-negative TemRA cells. These receptors all stem from a man aged 18 to 35 in good health. Some clones in this sample may be carry-over from other donors' samples.

V usage is TRBV27 and J usage is TRBJ2-7, with no clear D. The CDR3 length is 14 residues. V was shortened by 4 bases and J by 2 bases, with 12 bases between the two germline ends. Germline V gene sequence: CDR1 MNHEY, CDR2 SMNVEV (reference sequence). CDR3 nucleotide sequence: TGTGCCAGCAGTTCAGTCGCGGACCCCTACGAGCAGTACTTC. Translated: CASSSVADPYEQYF.

This chain links TRBV9 with TRBJ1-5, with D possibly being TRBD1 (6 bases). Germline lookup yields CDR1 SGDLS and CDR2 YYNGEE. The length of the CDR3 is 14 residues. V dropped 5 bases and J dropped 4 bases, with 13 bases sitting between them. For the CDR3, the DNA is TGTGCCAGCAGTCTAGGGGGGGAAAATCAGCCCCAGCATTTT. It specifies CASSLGGENQPQHF.

V and J are TRBV7-8 and TRBJ2-7, with 8 bases that match TRBD2. This CDR3 region has 17 residues. The junction had 14 bases not matched to a gene; V was cut back by 5 bases and J by 2 bases. In germline, CDR1 is SGHVS, CDR2 FQNEAQ. The DNA of the CDR3 is TGTGCCAGCAGCCCCTCCGGGGTTAGCGGGGCGACCTACGAGCAGTACTTC. This encodes CASSPSGVSGATYEQYF.

This rearrangement joins TRBV7-2 to TRBJ2-1; no clear D gene. The germline V and J ends were trimmed by 2 bases and 9 bases, with 8 bases remaining between them. Germline CDR1 is SGHTA and CDR2 is FQGNSA. The CDR3 is made up of 12 amino acids. The CDR3 sequence is CASSLTSSEQFF. The CDR3 nucleotides read TGTGCCAGCAGCTTAACCTCCAGTGAGCAGTTCTTC.

In the case of this clone: The sample holds other DNA sequences that translate to the same CDR3. V usage is TRBV28 and J usage is TRBJ2-7; D is uncertain. V lost 5 bases and J lost 4, with 6 bases in between. CDR3 length: 11 amino acids. Germline V gene lookup returns CDR1 MDHEN and CDR2 SYDVKM. CDR3 sequence reads: CASSRTYEQYF. The DNA for the CDR3 is TGTGCCAGCAGTCGGACGTACGAGCAGTACTTC.

The gene calls are TRBV27 and TRBJ1-1; no definite D call. The length of the CDR3 is 14 residues. Germline V CDR1 and CDR2: MNHEY, SMNVEV (reference sequence). The V gene lost 6 bases and the J gene lost 4 bases, with 15 bases spanning the gap. This CDR3 is CASSLDGVGTEAFF. CDR3 in DNA: TGTGCCAGCAGCCTGGACGGGGTTGGCACTGAAGCTTTCTTT.

The DNA for the CDR3 is TGCGCCAGCAGTCATACGGGACGAACGGACAGGGGCAATCAGCCCCAGCATTTT. Amino acid sequence: CASSHTGRTDRGNQPQHF. This chain uses TRBV23-1 with TRBJ1-5, with TRBD1 identical over 8 bases. TRBV23-1 is marked as an open reading frame, function uncertain. The CDR3 is made up of 18 amino acids. Losses at the gene ends were 3 bases for V and 2 bases for J; bases not matched to a gene: 12.

V gene TRBV5-6 combines with J gene TRBJ1-6, with TRBD1 as a possible D gene (6 bases). The CDR3 has 19 residues. Trimming removed 3 bases at V and 11 bases at J, with 30 bases between. Per the germline V gene, CDR1 is SGHDT and CDR2 is YYEEEE. CDR3 nucleotides: TGTGCCAGCAGCTCCCTCGTTAAAGACCTATCGGGGGACAAAACACCCCTCCACTTT. It translates to CASSSLVKDLSGDKTPLHF.

The rearrangement joins TRBV28 to TRBJ2-7; 8 nucleotides match TRBD1. Germline V gene lookup returns CDR1 MDHEN and CDR2 SYDVKM. The CDR3 extends over 13 amino acids. Trimming cost V 10 bases and J 4 bases; bases outside gene matches: 9. The CDR3 nucleotides read TGTGCCACGCGCGGACAGGGTAGGTACGAGCAGTACTTC. Translated, it gives CATRGQGRYEQYF.

This chain links TRBV7-9 with TRBJ2-7; D is ambiguous. The CDR3 sequence is 16 residues long. V shed 3 bases and J shed 0 bases, with 15 bases lying between them. Per the germline V gene, CDR1 is SEHNR and CDR2 is FQNEAQ (reference sequence). Here the CDR3 reads CASSFGVETSSYEQYF. DNA of the CDR3: TGTGCCAGCAGCTTCGGCGTGGAAACGAGCTCCTACGAGCAGTACTTC.

This chain connects TRBV7-9 to TRBJ1-2, with D possibly matching TRBD1 (6 bases). With 3 bases removed from V and 7 bases from J, the gap between germline ends came to 9 bases. The CDR3 extends over 12 amino acids. The germline gives CDR1 SEHNR, CDR2 FQNEAQ (reference sequence). CDR3 in DNA: TGTGCCAGCAGCTTCGGACAGTCTGGCTACACCTTC. As protein: CASSFGQSGYTF.

The rearrangement joins TRBV28 to TRBJ2-1; D unresolved. The V end was cut by 0 bases, the J end by 7 bases, with 7 bases between. The CDR3 runs to 13 residues. Germline CDR1 is MDHEN and CDR2 is SYDVKM. The CDR3 loop reads CASSLCVTNEQFF. In nucleotides, the CDR3 is TGTGCCAGCAGTTTATGCGTCACAAATGAGCAGTTCTTC. The full variable domain, completed using reference TRBV28 and TRBJ2-1, is DVKVTQSSRYLVKRTGEKVFLECVQDMDHENMFWYRQDPGLGLRLIYFSYDVKMKEKGDIPEGYSVSREKKERFSLILESASTNQTSMYLCASSLCVTNEQFFGPGTRLTVL.

V usage is TRBV5-1 and J usage is TRBJ2-2, with D possibly matching TRBD2 (5 bases). V lost 2 bases to trimming and J lost 4 bases, with 9 bases between them. The length of the CDR3 is 14 residues. Germline V gene data show CDR1 as SGHRS and CDR2 as YFSETQ. The CDR3 region is CASSFGVGTGELFF. CDR3 DNA sequence: TGCGCCAGCAGCTTCGGGGTAGGCACCGGGGAGCTGTTTTTT.

V usage is TRBV4-1 and J usage is TRBJ2-1, with D unclear. V lost 3 bases and J 2 bases, leaving 8 bases between the germline ends. CDR1 and CDR2 from the germline V gene are MGHRA and YSYEKL. The CDR3 contains 14 residues. The CDR3 protein is CASSQDFTYNEQFF. CDR3 nucleotides: TGCGCCAGCAGCCAGGATTTCACCTACAATGAGCAGTTCTTC.

This chain links TRBV5-5 with TRBJ2-4; tentatively, D is TRBD1 or TRBD2 (6 bases each). V was cut by 1 base and J by 6 bases, with 17 bases left in between. The CDR3 totals 16 residues. The germline V gene has CDR1 SGHKS and CDR2 YYEKEE (reference sequence). DNA of the CDR3: TGTGCCAGCAGCTTGTCGGGGGCAGGCACCCTAAACATTCAGTACTTC. Translated: CASSLSGAGTLNIQYF. The variable domain in full, with the rest retrieved from reference TRBV5-5 and TRBJ2-4, is DAGVTQSPTHLIKTRGQQVTLRCSPISGHKSVSWYQQVLGQGPQFIFQYYEKEERGRGNFPDRFSARQFPNYSSELNVNALLLGDSALYLCASSLSGAGTLNIQYFGAGTRLSVL.

This chain joins TRBV11-2 and TRBJ2-7; the match to TRBD2 covers 15 bases. Trimming removed 3 bases from V and 7 bases from J; junction bases left unmatched: 4. CDR3 length: 15 residues. From germline, CDR1 is SGHAT and CDR2 FQNNGV. CDR3 sequence: CASSFGTSGRNEQYF. CDR3 in DNA: TGTGCCAGCAGCTTCGGGACTAGCGGGAGGAATGAGCAGTACTTC.

A remark on this clone: Within the sample, other DNA sequences also encode this same CDR3. The chain is built from TRBV19 and TRBJ2-1; D gene ambiguous. The germline V and J ends were trimmed by 0 bases and 4 bases, with 4 bases remaining between them. This CDR3 has 13 residues. Per the germline V gene, CDR1 is LNHDA and CDR2 is SQIVND (reference sequence). The CDR3 sequence: CASSIEGYNEQFF. DNA of the CDR3: TGTGCCAGTAGTATAGAGGGTTACAATGAGCAGTTCTTC. The whole variable domain, remainder taken from reference TRBV19 and TRBJ2-1, is DGGITQSPKYLFRKEGQNVTLSCEQNLNHDAMYWYRQDPGQGLRLIYYSQIVNDFQKGDIAEGYSVSREKKESFPLTVTSAQKNPTAFYLCASSIEGYNEQFFGPGTRLTVL.

This clone was detected only a few times. The chain links TRBV11-2 to TRBJ2-1; 14 nucleotides align to TRBD2. The CDR3 runs to 17 residues. V shed 4 bases, J shed 0 bases, and the junction held 2 bases outside the gene matches. CDR1 SGHAT and CDR2 FQNNGV come from the germline V gene. The CDR3 DNA follows: TGTGCCAGCAGCTCGACTAGCGGGAGGGCCTCCTACAATGAGCAGTTCTTC. Its translation: CASSSTSGRASYNEQFF.

This chain links TRBV7-9 with TRBJ2-6; unclear D gene. The CDR3 length is 15 residues. Germline-derived CDR1 and CDR2 are SEHNR and FQNEAQ (reference sequence). V was shortened by 2 bases and J by 4 bases, with 9 bases between the two germline ends. The CDR3 sequence: CASSLPHSGANVLTF. The CDR3 DNA sequence: TGTGCCAGCAGCTTACCGCACTCCGGGGCCAACGTCCTGACTTTC.

The chain has TRBV7-3 and TRBJ2-1; 7 bases fit TRBD2. This CDR3 region has 17 residues. V shed 1 base and J 1 base; nucleotides not matched to a gene: 7. Germline V gene lookup returns CDR1 SGHTA and CDR2 FQGTGA. The CDR3 DNA is TGTGCCAGCAGCTTAAGTGGGCTAGCGGTTTCCTACAATGAGCAGTTCTTC. Translating it yields CASSLSGLAVSYNEQFF.

DNA of the CDR3: TGTGCCAGCTGGGGAGGAACTTACAATGAGCAGTTCTTC. Protein product: CASWGGTYNEQFF. This chain uses TRBV28 with TRBJ2-1; D is possibly TRBD2 (6 bases). Deletions cut 8 bases from V and 4 bases from J, with 12 bases between. CDR1 is MDHEN, CDR2 SYDVKM, per germline. The CDR3 is 13 residues long.

The V call is TRBV19, the J call TRBJ2-1; weak D call: TRBD2 (5 bases). The CDR3 extends over 15 amino acids. Germline CDR1 and CDR2: LNHDA and SQIVND (reference sequence). The ends were cut back, 3 bases at V and 3 bases at J, with 12 bases in the middle. CDR3 DNA: TGTGCCAGTAGTATCGTCCCCGGGGACTACAATGAGCAGTTCTTC. It encodes CASSIVPGDYNEQFF.

J is TRBJ2-7 and V is TRBV7-9; D is undetermined. Germline assignment: CDR1 SEHNR and CDR2 FQNEAQ (reference sequence). The CDR3 runs 14 residues. Between the trimmed V and J ends, which lost 3 bases and 2 bases, there was a span of 11 bases. CDR3 residues: CASSLADATYEQYF. The CDR3 DNA sequence: TGTGCCAGCAGCTTGGCAGATGCTACCTACGAGCAGTACTTC.

V gene TRBV6-5 combines with J gene TRBJ2-7; 12 bases match TRBD1. CDR3 size: 14 residues. V was clipped by 6 bases and J by 6 bases; unmatched bases: 6. CDR1 is MNHEY, CDR2 SVGAGI, per germline. Written as DNA, the CDR3 is TGTGCCAGCAGCCCCGGGACAGGGGGCCTCGAGCAGTACTTC. It codes for CASSPGTGGLEQYF.